The clone carrying this T cell receptor beta chain occurred a few times. J gave up 0 bases and V 2 bases, and 4 bases lay outside the gene matches. Looked up from germline, CDR1 is SGHRS and CDR2 is YFSETQ. CDR3 size: 17 residues. TCRdb reprocessed the 5' RACE reads with MiXCR, giving one entry per CDR3 protein. The repertoire includes 200,000 to 250,000 distinct CDR3 sequences, over 9.5% of them detected once, and around 3.3% sits in the top ten. This specimen belongs to a study of T-cell memory formation after mild COVID-19. Material: PBMCs or a T cell subset sorted from them (not recorded which). The clonotype originates from a young man who had mild COVID-19 (a few samples of this study predate the infection). Cell type and time point are not known. The chain carries TRBV5-1 and TRBJ2-3, with 12 bases matching TRBD2. CDR3 sequence reads: CASSLLAGGSSTDTQYF. In DNA, the CDR3 is TGCGCCAGCAGCTTACTAGCGGGGGGTTCTAGCACAGATACGCAGTATTTT.